This T cell receptor beta chain was observed in a study of T cells in Graves' hyperthyroidism and ophthalmopathy. General observations from the study: Blood also showed most of the thyroid clonotypes that were expanded above 0.001.

Germline lookup yields CDR1 SEHNR and CDR2 FQNEAQ (reference sequence). The CDR3 has 19 amino acids. Germline trimming cut 6 bases from V and 3 bases from J; bases unmatched to any gene: 13. Of note for this clonotype: As yet, its antigen is unknown.

The investigators amplified TCR beta CDR3 regions from RNA transcripts. The HTBI primer set was used in a first-round RT-PCR of the TCR CDR3. One entry per CDR3 protein, called by TCRdb with MiXCR from the multiplex PCR reads. The sample has over 550,000 distinct CDR3 sequences, roughly a sixth seen once. The authors obtained PBMCs from about 9 ml of fresh peripheral blood. The rearrangement uses TRBV7-9 and TRBJ2-2, with 13 bases that match TRBD2. This receptor was obtained from a woman between 18 and 29 years old with Graves' hyperthyroidism. The material sequenced was blood. The CDR3 sequence: CASRPPGLAGRGDTGELFF. The CDR3 nucleotides are TGTGCCAGCAGGCCCCCGGGACTAGCGGGGAGAGGGGACACCGGGGAGCTGTTTTTT.